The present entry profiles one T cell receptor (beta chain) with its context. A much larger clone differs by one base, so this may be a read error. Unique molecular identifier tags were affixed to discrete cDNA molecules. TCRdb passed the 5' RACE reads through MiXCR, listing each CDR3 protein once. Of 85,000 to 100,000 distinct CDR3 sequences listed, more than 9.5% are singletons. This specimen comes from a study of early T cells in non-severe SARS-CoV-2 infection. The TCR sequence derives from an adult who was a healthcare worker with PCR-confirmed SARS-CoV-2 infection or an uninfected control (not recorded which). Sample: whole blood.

The CDR3 loop is CANSFKRDKIWNTEAFF. CDR3 in DNA: TGTGCCAACAGCTTTAAGAGGGACAAGATTTGGAACACTGAAGCTTTCTTT. The chain couples TRBV11-1 to TRBJ1-1; D is perhaps TRBD1 (6 bases). The CDR3 consists of 17 residues. Per the germline V gene, CDR1 is SGHAT and CDR2 is FQDESV (reference sequence).